This TCR beta chain originates from a study of T cell responses to AZD1222 COVID-19 vaccine. Overall study: Investigators merged groups given second doses at roughly 4 or roughly 12 weeks. Study-level findings and limits: Nearly half of spike-specific TCRs reportedly target unmutated variant regions.

With respect to this clone: Its specificity is unknown. Other DNA sequences within the sample encode an identical CDR3.

CDR3 length equals 14 residues. Germline CDR1 reads LGHNA; CDR2 reads YNFKEQ. Trimming removed 4 bases at V and 2 bases at J, with 9 bases between. Assay: immunoSEQ multiplex PCR; the TCRdb copy retains only in-frame clones and omits some. The table includes more than 95,000 clones, approximately 93% detected once. This specimen consisted of peripheral blood, obtained on day 0 of AZD1222 vaccination. The TCR comes from an adult in good health. The chain uses TRBV4-2 and TRBJ1-5; D possibly corresponds to TRBD1 (6 bases). The CDR3 bases are TGTGCCAGCAGCCCGGACAGAGGCAATCAGCCCCAGCATTTT. Translating gives CASSPDRGNQPQHF.